Described below is a single T cell receptor (beta chain) sequence and its context. The data derive from a study of blood T cell repertoires in COVID-19. Study details: Specimens from acute and convalescent COVID-19 originated in the United States, Italy and Spain.

This CDR3 has 14 residues. V lost 6 bases and J lost 9, with 20 bases in between. Germline assignment: CDR1 LGHDT and CDR2 YNNKEL (reference sequence). Seattle's cohort entered during active infection and was followed longitudinally. Authors' data handling: Nucleated cell counts were estimated from reference gene primer amplification. Some clones are missing from TCRdb's copy, which holds only in-frame ones; the method was immunoSEQ multiplex PCR. From that table come the V and J calls and clone size; the DNA was used to work out D and trimming. The sample yields some 58,000 clones, roughly 84% seen once.

V and J are TRBV3-1 (or the pseudogene TRBV3-2) and TRBJ2-5; a weak D match, TRBD1 (7 bases). The clonotype comes from a middle-aged man with COVID-19, enrolled during active disease. The specimen was peripheral blood. DNA of the CDR3: TGTGCCAGCAGTCAGACAGGGAGGAGGGAGGCCCAGTACTTC. Protein: CASSQTGRREAQYF.